Listed here are 7 T cell receptor beta chains from one sample, sequenced in a study of patients and donors after allogeneic stem cell transplantation. TCRdb reanalysed the RT-PCR reads using MiXCR and keeps one entry per CDR3 protein. Seen here are some 150,000 distinct CDR3 sequences, approximately 37% observed once, and the top ten hold around 50%. Sample: blood, either unsorted or a sorted T cell fraction (not recorded which). These receptor sequences come from a human donor who was either an allogeneic HSCT recipient or a stem cell or donor lymphocyte infusion donor (not recorded which). It is not recorded whose cells these are; they may come from a transplant donor.

The J gene is TRBJ2-3, the V gene TRBV24-1; D assignment may be TRBD1 or TRBD2 (7 bases each). Trimming shortened V by 9 bases and J by 2 bases, and 14 bases separated the two germline ends. Germline lookup yields CDR1 KGHDR and CDR2 SFDVKD. CDR3 size: 14 residues. The CDR3 DNA sequence: TGTGCCACCCAACCAGGGGGGGACACAGATACGCAGTATTTT. It specifies CATQPGGDTDTQYF.

This clonotype was found a few times. The genes are TRBV12-3 or TRBV12-4 and TRBJ1-1; D is unclear. There are 14 residues in the CDR3. The V gene lost 3 bases and the J gene lost 0 bases, with 8 bases spanning the gap. CDR3 DNA: TGTGCCAGCAGTTTGGGCACTATGAACACTGAAGCTTTCTTT. Its translation is CASSLGTMNTEAFF.

The J gene is TRBJ2-1, the V gene TRBV5-1, with D maybe TRBD1 (6 bases). The V gene lost 4 bases and the J gene lost 3 bases, with 20 bases spanning the gap. CDR1 SGHRS and CDR2 YFSETQ come from the germline V gene. The CDR3 extends over 17 amino acids. In DNA, the CDR3 is TGCGCCAGCAGCCCTAACCCGGAGGACAGCCTCTACAATGAGCAGTTCTTC. Amino acids: CASSPNPEDSLYNEQFF.

V and J are TRBV7-2 and TRBJ2-3, with D tentatively TRBD1 (5 bases). V dropped 0 bases and J dropped 2 bases, with 15 bases sitting between them. Germline V gives CDR1 SGHTA, CDR2 FQGNSA. The CDR3 contains 17 residues. CDR3 DNA: TGTGCCAGCAGCTTAGCGAGTGCGACAGTCCTCACAGATACGCAGTATTTT. Encoded protein: CASSLASATVLTDTQYF.

This chain uses TRBV12-3 or TRBV12-4 with TRBJ1-1; no firm D call. Trimming took off 6 bases at V and 5 bases at J, with 16 bases between the two ends. The CDR3 covers 14 residues. The CDR3 nucleotides are TGTGCCAGCAGACCCCGACCCCCTGGGACTGAAGCTTTCTTT. Its protein is CASRPRPPGTEAFF.

In this sample, this clonotype turned up a few times. The genes are TRBV20-1 and TRBJ1-2; the D gene is possibly TRBD1 (5 bases). Trimming took 3 bases from V and 7 from J, leaving 21 bases between them. The CDR3 covers 15 residues. The germline gives CDR1 DFQATT, CDR2 SNEGSKA (reference sequence). The CDR3 region has the DNA TGCAGTGCTAGTGTCACCAGAAGACAGCATCGTGGCTACACCTTC. Amino acid sequence: CSASVTRRQHRGYTF.

The CDR3 region is CASSFTDVYGYTF. The CDR3 DNA reads TGTGCCAGCAGCTTTACCGATGTCTATGGCTACACCTTC. This chain joins TRBV7-9 and TRBJ1-2; D call uncertain. The CDR3 is made up of 13 amino acids. V was pared by 3 bases and J by 4 bases, with 9 bases between. Germline loops: CDR1 SEHNR, CDR2 FQNEAQ (reference sequence). Filled out from reference TRBV7-9 and TRBJ1-2, the complete variable domain reads DTGVSQNPRHKITKRGQNVTFRCDPISEHNRLYWYRQTLGQGPEFLTYFQNEAQLEKSRLLSDRFSAERPKGSFSTLEIQRTEQGDSAMYLCASSFTDVYGYTFGSGTRLTVV.